This is a list of T cell receptor beta chains from one sample in a study of neoadjuvant anti-PD-1 for oral cavity cancer. Sequenced by immunoSEQ multiplex PCR; TCRdb stores in-frame clones only, minus some. The profile shows under 7,000 clones, around 60% of them singletons. The material was tumor tissue, obtained before nivolumab (anti-PD-1) treatment. Source of these receptors: a person aged 40 to 85 with oral cavity squamous cell carcinoma. Each CDR3 is given with its conserved first and last residue. The D gene is left open where the match is weak. Where a row states a size, it is once, few, many or the class of an expanded clone; other rows omit it.

j_call clone_size d_call v_call cdr3_nt cdr3_aa
TRBJ1-2 . . TRBV6-6 TGTGCCAGCAGAGCCTTGGCGGGGGGCAACTATGGCTACACCTTC CASRALAGGNYGYTF
TRBJ1-2 . . TRBV5-4 TGTGCCAGCAGCTACTCGGTCGATAGCCCCTATGGCTACACCTTC CASSYSVDSPYGYTF
TRBJ2-2 . TRBD2 TRBV7-8 TGTGCCAGCAGCTTAGCCGGGACTAGCGGGGGCGGGGGCACCGGGGAGCTGTTTTTT CASSLAGTSGGGGTGELFF
TRBJ2-1 . . TRBV6-1 TGTGCCAGCAGAAACGACAGAAGCTCCTACAATGAGCAGTTCTTC CASRNDRSSYNEQFF
TRBJ2-1 . . TRBV6-6 TGTGCCAGCAGGCCGGGACATAGCAACAATGAGCAGTTCTTC CASRPGHSNNEQFF
TRBJ1-1 few . TRBV4-1 TGCGCCAGCAGTTTCCGAGGACAGCTCACTCCGAACACTGAAGCTTTCTTT CASSFRGQLTPNTEAFF
TRBJ2-1 few . TRBV10-1 TGCGCCAGCAGTGACCCAAACAATGAGCAGTTCTTC CASSDPNNEQFF
TRBJ2-5 . . TRBV5-4 TGTGCCAGCAGCTTGGGCGATAGGGTCCAAGAGACCCAGTACTTC CASSLGDRVQETQYF
TRBJ2-5 few . TRBV7-9 TGTGCCAGCAGCTTAGAGAGCCGGGAGACCCAGTACTTC CASSLESRETQYF
TRBJ1-2 . . TRBV9 TGTGCCAGCAGCGCCGCCACAGGGACTGGCTACACCTTC CASSAATGTGYTF
TRBJ2-7 . TRBD1 TRBV4-1 TGCGCCAGCAGCCCACAGGGGAGATACGAGCAGTACTTC CASSPQGRYEQYF
TRBJ2-7 . TRBD2 TRBV5-1 TGCGCCAGCAGCTTGGGGATAGCGGGGACCTACGAGCAGTACTTC CASSLGIAGTYEQYF
TRBJ2-1 . . TRBV29-1 TGCAGCGCTCGATTGGGGCCTGGTGAGCAGTTCTTC CSARLGPGEQFF
TRBJ2-2 . TRBD2 TRBV27 TGTGCCAGCAGTTTGGGGACTAGGTTAGCCGGGGAGCTGTTTTTT CASSLGTRLAGELFF
TRBJ2-2 few . TRBV4-2 TGTGCCAGCAGCCAAGTAATGAACACCGGGGAGCTGTTTTTT CASSQVMNTGELFF
TRBJ2-7 once TRBD2 TRBV30 TGTGCCTGGAGTGGCCTAGCGGCCTACGAGCAGTACTTC CAWSGLAAYEQYF
TRBJ2-1 . . TRBV30 TGTGCCTGGAGGGAACCCCCGGGACTCCCAGGCTACAATGAGCAGTTCTTC CAWREPPGLPGYNEQFF